The 17 T cell receptor beta chains below come from one sample, sequenced in a study of control samples from healthy donors and cancer patients. TCRdb's copy holds only in-frame clones and misses some; the assay was immunoSEQ multiplex PCR. The data show 80,000 to 100,000 clones, over 60% seen once. Sequences were obtained from blood. The receptors shown here come from a woman aged 25 to 39 in good health.

CDR3 sequence: CASSPTALSYEQYF. As DNA, the CDR3 is TGTGCCAGCAGCCCGACGGCACTTTCCTACGAGCAGTACTTC. The chain has TRBV4-2 and TRBJ2-7, with D unresolved. CDR1 and CDR2 (germline): LGHNA, YNFKEQ. V was cut by 4 bases and J by 1 base, with 11 bases left in between. There are 14 residues in the CDR3.

The chain has TRBV5-1 and TRBJ1-1, with unresolved D. The germline V gene has CDR1 SGHRS and CDR2 YFSETQ. The CDR3 runs to 14 residues. Trimming cost V 0 bases and J 6 bases, with 12 bases left between them. CDR3 region: CASSLAQAAAEAFF. The DNA of the CDR3 is TGCGCCAGCAGCTTGGCCCAGGCGGCGGCTGAAGCTTTCTTT.

The DNA for the CDR3 is TGTGCCAGCAGTCCCCGGGACCGAGGCGGTGTGGCCCAGCATTTT. It codes for CASSPRDRGGVAQHF. The chain recombines TRBV28 with TRBJ1-5; possible D gene TRBD1, 5 bases. Germline V lookup: CDR1 MDHEN, CDR2 SYDVKM. The CDR3 loop spans 15 amino acids. V gave up 5 bases and J gave up 11 bases, with 22 bases separating them.

This chain's CDR3 is CASSVGIGKGEEKLFF. The DNA of the CDR3 is TGTGCCAGCAGCGTAGGAATCGGGAAGGGCGAGGAAAAACTGTTTTTT. The rearrangement links TRBV9 to TRBJ1-4, with no clear D. Per the germline V gene, CDR1 is SGDLS and CDR2 is YYNGEE. Between the trimmed V and J ends, which lost 0 bases and 8 bases, there was a span of 17 bases. CDR3 size: 16 residues.

The chain recombines TRBV5-1 with TRBJ1-2; D call uncertain. The germline V and J ends were trimmed by 0 bases and 8 bases, with 11 bases remaining between them. Germline V gene sequence: CDR1 SGHRS, CDR2 YFSETQ. The CDR3 sequence is 13 residues long. The CDR3 DNA follows: TGCGCCAGCAGCTTGGAGGCAGGAGCCGGCTACACCTTC. This sequence encodes CASSLEAGAGYTF.

This clone was detected a few times. The V gene is TRBV6-5, the J gene TRBJ1-6, with TRBD1 matching over 10 bases. The CDR3 is 13 amino acids. Trimming removed 8 bases from V and 9 bases from J; junction bases left unmatched: 4. Per the germline V gene, CDR1 is MNHEY and CDR2 is SVGAGI. The CDR3 region has the DNA TGTGCCAGCGGGGACAGGGGATCTTCACCCCTCCACTTT. Its translation is CASGDRGSSPLHF.

V gene TRBV19 combines with J gene TRBJ1-2, with a possible D match to TRBD1 (6 bases). Germline lookup yields CDR1 LNHDA and CDR2 SQIVND (reference sequence). The V gene lost 5 bases and the J gene lost 6 bases, with 13 bases spanning the gap. The length of the CDR3 is 13 residues. The CDR3 nucleotides are TGTGCCAGTAGTCAGGACAGATTAGATGGCTACACCTTC. Amino acids: CASSQDRLDGYTF. The whole variable domain, filled in from reference TRBV19 and TRBJ1-2, reads DGGITQSPKYLFRKEGQNVTLSCEQNLNHDAMYWYRQDPGQGLRLIYYSQIVNDFQKGDIAEGYSVSREKKESFPLTVTSAQKNPTAFYLCASSQDRLDGYTFGSGTRLTVV.

In DNA, the CDR3 is TGTGCCAGCAGCTTTGGCAGGGGCTCCTACAATGAGCAGTTCTTC. As protein: CASSFGRGSYNEQFF. The chain uses TRBV13 and TRBJ2-1; the D gene is possibly TRBD1 (6 bases). Germline CDR1 PRHDT, CDR2 FYEKMQ (reference sequence). CDR3 length equals 15 residues. The ends were cut back, 3 bases at V and 0 bases at J, with 9 bases in the middle. The entire variable domain, with the rest obtained from reference TRBV13 and TRBJ2-1, is as follows: AAGVIQSPRHLIKEKRETATLKCYPIPRHDTVYWYQQGPGQDPQFLISFYEKMQSDKGSIPDRFSAQQFSDYHSELNMSSLELGDSALYFCASSFGRGSYNEQFFGPGTRLTVL.

V gene TRBV6-5 combines with J gene TRBJ2-3; D gene uncertain. CDR1 is MNHEY, CDR2 SVGAGI, per germline. The CDR3 spans 13 residues. The germline V and J ends were trimmed by 6 bases and 1 base, with 8 bases remaining between them. CDR3 coding DNA: TGTGCCAGCAGGTCACATGGCACAGATACGCAGTATTTT. Translated: CASRSHGTDTQYF.

This clone is a singleton in its sample. The rearrangement links TRBV15 to TRBJ2-1; D is undetermined. V was cut by 1 base and J by 2 bases, with 9 bases left in between. Germline V gene data show CDR1 as LNHNV and CDR2 as YYDKDF (reference sequence). This CDR3 has 15 residues. For the CDR3, the DNA is TGTGCCACCAGCAGAGCTGGCAGCCCCTACAATGAGCAGTTCTTC. This gives the protein CATSRAGSPYNEQFF.

To note about this clone: Other nucleotide sequences from this sample produce the same CDR3. This sequence joins TRBV6-1 and TRBJ1-4; D remains unclear. Trimming took 3 bases from V and 1 from J, leaving 9 bases between them. The germline CDR1 and CDR2 sequences are MNHNS and SASEGT. The CDR3 loop spans 15 amino acids. The CDR3 coding sequence is TGTGCCAGCAGTGAGCTCGGCAGAACTAATGAAAAACTGTTTTTT. Translation gives CASSELGRTNEKLFF.

This clone is a singleton in its sample. The CDR3, as DNA: TGTGCCAGCAGCTCTAAAAACCAGGGGAGAGCAGGAAACACCATATATTTT. It codes for CASSSKNQGRAGNTIYF. The V and J genes are TRBV5-4 and TRBJ1-3, with D possibly being TRBD1 (6 bases). Trimming pared 3 bases from V and 4 bases from J, leaving 20 bases between. The germline CDR1 and CDR2 sequences are SGHNT and YYREEE (reference sequence). The CDR3 loop spans 17 amino acids.

The sample holds one count of this clone. The rearrangement links TRBV6-6 to TRBJ2-5, with 11 bases fitting TRBD1. The V segment lost 6 bases and the J segment 4 bases; nucleotides outside the gene matches: 7. The CDR3 runs 15 residues. Germline CDR1 and CDR2: MNHNY and SVGAGI (reference sequence). As DNA, the CDR3 is TGTGCCAGCAGCATGGGCGGGACAGGGGGAGAGACCCAGTACTTC. Translation gives CASSMGGTGGETQYF.

The chain uses TRBV29-1 and TRBJ2-7; weak D call: TRBD1 (5 bases). CDR1 is SQVTM and CDR2 is ANQGSEA in the germline V gene. Trimming shortened V by 3 bases and J by 6 bases, and 12 bases separated the two germline ends. This CDR3 region has 12 residues. This CDR3 is CSVDGQGSEQYF. The CDR3 DNA is TGCAGCGTTGACGGGCAGGGTAGCGAGCAGTACTTC.

The chain carries TRBV18 and TRBJ2-3; D is undetermined. The CDR3 extends over 14 amino acids. Deletions cut 3 bases from V and 5 bases from J, with 12 bases between. Per germline, CDR1 KGHSH and CDR2 LQKENI. CDR3 bases: TGTGCCAGCTCACCCTTAAGTGGCATAGATACGCAGTATTTT. Translating it yields CASSPLSGIDTQYF.

V usage is TRBV29-1 and J usage is TRBJ2-5, with D perhaps matching TRBD1 or TRBD2 (6 bases each). CDR1 and CDR2 from the germline V gene are SQVTM and ANQGSEA. The CDR3 extends over 17 amino acids. Trimming removed 0 bases at V and 0 bases at J, with 17 bases between. CDR3 coding DNA: TGCAGCGTTGAAGAGGCCCGGAGGGGGGCTTACCAAGAGACCCAGTACTTC. This codes for CSVEEARRGAYQETQYF.

The gene calls are TRBV29-1 and TRBJ1-1; 7 positions match TRBD1. This CDR3 has 13 amino acids. V dropped 0 bases and J dropped 11; count of bases not matched to a gene: 9. In germline, CDR1 is SQVTM, CDR2 ANQGSEA. The CDR3 is CSVEEYRGDPAFF. The CDR3, as DNA: TGCAGCGTTGAAGAATACAGGGGAGACCCTGCTTTCTTT.